The subject of this entry is one TCR beta chain. These data originate in a study of HIV-infected patients and healthy controls. Germline V gives CDR1 LNHDA, CDR2 SQIVND (reference sequence). V was clipped by 3 bases and J by 7 bases, with 13 bases between them. This CDR3 has 13 residues. MiXCR, applied by TCRdb to the 5' RACE reads, yields one record per CDR3 protein. Of 60,000 to 75,000 distinct CDR3 sequences listed, roughly a sixth are singletons. V usage is TRBV19 and J usage is TRBJ2-7; D possibly corresponds to TRBD2 (5 bases). The receptor was derived from a human donor in good health. Specimen: CD4+ T cells from blood. In nucleotides, the CDR3 is TGTGCCAGTAGTATTATTGGTTCGGGGGAGCAGTACTTC. This sequence encodes CASSIIGSGEQYF. The complete variable domain, with remaining parts taken from reference TRBV19 and TRBJ2-7, reads DGGITQSPKYLFRKEGQNVTLSCEQNLNHDAMYWYRQDPGQGLRLIYYSQIVNDFQKGDIAEGYSVSREKKESFPLTVTSAQKNPTAFYLCASSIIGSGEQYFGPGTRLTVT.